This is a list of T cell receptor beta chains from one sample in a study of blood T cell repertoires in COVID-19. TCRdb's table, derived via immunoSEQ multiplex PCR, lists solely in-frame clones and lacks some. This sample yields more than 300,000 clones, of which more than 75% are seen a single time; less than 1.5% belongs to the top ten. Sample: PBMCs or T cells enriched from blood (not recorded which). The receptors shown here come from a woman in her late teens or twenties who had recovered from COVID-19. Both conserved end residues are part of each CDR3. A D gene is named only where the DNA matches it firmly. Clone size, where shown, is once, few, many, or a class for clones that have expanded.

j_gene: TRBJ1-2; abundance: -; d_gene: TRBD1; v_gene: TRBV6-4; CDR3nt: TGTGCCAGCAGTCGCCCCAGAGACAGGGGTCAACCTAACTATGGCTACACCTTC; CDR3aa: CASSRPRDRGQPNYGYTF
j_gene: TRBJ2-5; abundance: -; d_gene: -; v_gene: TRBV28; CDR3nt: TGTGCCAGCAGACCTAGGGGGAAACTCCAAGAGACCCAGTACTTC; CDR3aa: CASRPRGKLQETQYF
j_gene: TRBJ1-2; abundance: -; d_gene: -; v_gene: TRBV5-1; CDR3nt: TGCGCCAGCAGCTTGGGGACATTGGACTATGGCTACACCTTC; CDR3aa: CASSLGTLDYGYTF
j_gene: TRBJ1-3; abundance: -; d_gene: TRBD1; v_gene: TRBV3-1/TRBV3-2; CDR3nt: TGTGCCAGCAGCCGGGGCCTTGACAGGGGGCAGGGAAACACCATATATTTT; CDR3aa: CASSRGLDRGQGNTIYF
j_gene: TRBJ1-4; abundance: -; d_gene: TRBD1; v_gene: TRBV14; CDR3nt: TGTGCCAGTAACAGGGGGCTCAATGAAAAACTGTTTTTT; CDR3aa: CASNRGLNEKLFF
j_gene: TRBJ1-6; abundance: -; d_gene: TRBD1; v_gene: TRBV6-5; CDR3nt: TGTGCCAGCAGTTACCTCCCGGGACAGGGGGATTCACCCCTCCACTTT; CDR3aa: CASSYLPGQGDSPLHF
j_gene: TRBJ2-7; abundance: -; d_gene: TRBD2; v_gene: TRBV28; CDR3nt: TGTGCCAGCAGTTTAGCGGGGGGCCTTAGCTCCTACGAGCAGTACTTC; CDR3aa: CASSLAGGLSSYEQYF
j_gene: TRBJ1-2; abundance: -; d_gene: TRBD1; v_gene: TRBV5-6; CDR3nt: TGTGCCAGCAGCGTCCTAACAGGGGGAAACTATGGCTACACCTTC; CDR3aa: CASSVLTGGNYGYTF
j_gene: TRBJ1-3; abundance: -; d_gene: -; v_gene: TRBV10-1; CDR3nt: TGCGCCAGCAGTGTGGCTCCCGGAAACACCATATATTTT; CDR3aa: CASSVAPGNTIYF
j_gene: TRBJ1-5; abundance: -; d_gene: -; v_gene: TRBV21-1; CDR3nt: TGTGCCAGCAGCAACACAGGGAGCAATCAGCCCCAGCATTTT; CDR3aa: CASSNTGSNQPQHF
j_gene: TRBJ1-6; abundance: -; d_gene: TRBD1; v_gene: TRBV3-1/TRBV3-2; CDR3nt: TGTGCCAGCAGCGCGACAGGGAACTATAATTCACCCCTCCACTTT; CDR3aa: CASSATGNYNSPLHF
j_gene: TRBJ1-4; abundance: -; d_gene: -; v_gene: TRBV30; CDR3nt: TGTGCCTGGAGTCGCAGGGGTGAAAAACTGTTTTTT; CDR3aa: CAWSRRGEKLFF
j_gene: TRBJ1-2; abundance: -; d_gene: -; v_gene: TRBV7-2; CDR3nt: TGTGCCAGCAGCTTACGCCAGGCTGGCTACACCTTC; CDR3aa: CASSLRQAGYTF
j_gene: TRBJ1-2; abundance: once; d_gene: TRBD1; v_gene: TRBV2; CDR3nt: TGTGCCAGCCTGACAGGGACTGGGTATGGCTACACCTTC; CDR3aa: CASLTGTGYGYTF
j_gene: TRBJ1-2; abundance: -; d_gene: -; v_gene: TRBV11-2; CDR3nt: TGTGCCAGCAGCTCCACAGGGAGATATGGCTACACCTTC; CDR3aa: CASSSTGRYGYTF
j_gene: TRBJ1-2; abundance: few; d_gene: TRBD1; v_gene: TRBV9; CDR3nt: TGTGCCAGCAGCCCGGACAGGGCAGGCTATGGCTACACCTTC; CDR3aa: CASSPDRAGYGYTF
j_gene: TRBJ2-7; abundance: -; d_gene: TRBD1; v_gene: TRBV6-5; CDR3nt: TGTGCCATCTCGGGACAGTTCTACGAGCAGTACTTC; CDR3aa: CAISGQFYEQYF
j_gene: TRBJ2-7; abundance: once; d_gene: TRBD1; v_gene: TRBV27; CDR3nt: TGTGCCAGCGGGGACAGGGAAAACTACGAGCAGTACTTC; CDR3aa: CASGDRENYEQYF
j_gene: TRBJ1-2; abundance: -; d_gene: -; v_gene: TRBV5-1; CDR3nt: TGCGCCAGCAGCCCGGTCGGGGGGGGCGACGGCTACACCTTC; CDR3aa: CASSPVGGGDGYTF
j_gene: TRBJ1-2; abundance: once; d_gene: TRBD1; v_gene: TRBV4-1; CDR3nt: TGCGCCAGCAGCCAAGTCTCGTCCCCGGACAGGGGAAATGGCTACACCTTC; CDR3aa: CASSQVSSPDRGNGYTF
j_gene: TRBJ2-5; abundance: -; d_gene: -; v_gene: TRBV25-1; CDR3nt: TGTGCCAGCAGTGACAGACATAAAGAGACCCAGTACTTC; CDR3aa: CASSDRHKETQYF
j_gene: TRBJ1-3; abundance: -; d_gene: -; v_gene: TRBV21-1; CDR3nt: TGTGCCAGCAGCAAGCACGGGAGCTCCATCTCTGGAAACACCATATATTTT; CDR3aa: CASSKHGSSISGNTIYF
j_gene: TRBJ2-7; abundance: -; d_gene: TRBD2; v_gene: TRBV5-4; CDR3nt: TGTGCCAGCACCTGGGGGGGGAGCTCCTACGAGCAGTACTTC; CDR3aa: CASTWGGSSYEQYF
j_gene: TRBJ2-7; abundance: -; d_gene: TRBD2; v_gene: TRBV2; CDR3nt: TGTGCCAGCAGTTCCCGGGACTACGGTACGCAGTACTTC; CDR3aa: CASSSRDYGTQYF
j_gene: TRBJ1-5; abundance: -; d_gene: TRBD1; v_gene: TRBV6-5; CDR3nt: TGTGCCAGCAGGGGACAGGGGGGAGGCAATCAGCCCCAGCATTTT; CDR3aa: CASRGQGGGNQPQHF
j_gene: TRBJ1-3; abundance: -; d_gene: -; v_gene: TRBV27; CDR3nt: TGTGCCAGCAGTTTATGGGCAGCTCCTGGAAACACCATATATTTT; CDR3aa: CASSLWAAPGNTIYF
j_gene: TRBJ1-5; abundance: -; d_gene: -; v_gene: TRBV19; CDR3nt: TGTGCCAGTAACTCCGGGCCCCAGCATTTT; CDR3aa: CASNSGPQHF
j_gene: TRBJ2-3; abundance: -; d_gene: TRBD2; v_gene: TRBV3-1/TRBV3-2; CDR3nt: TGTGCCAGCAGCCAAGATAGTAGCGGGGCTAGCACAGATACGCAGTATTTT; CDR3aa: CASSQDSSGASTDTQYF
j_gene: TRBJ1-1; abundance: -; d_gene: -; v_gene: TRBV7-9; CDR3nt: TGTGCCAGCAGCCAAAACCCTCGGACTTCCGAACTGGACACTGAAGCTTTCTTT; CDR3aa: CASSQNPRTSELDTEAFF
j_gene: TRBJ1-2; abundance: -; d_gene: TRBD1; v_gene: TRBV6-5; CDR3nt: TGTGCCAGCAGTCGGACAGGGGGCAGTGGCTACACCTTC; CDR3aa: CASSRTGGSGYTF
j_gene: TRBJ1-1; abundance: -; d_gene: -; v_gene: TRBV9; CDR3nt: TGTGCCAGCAGCGTGGTAGGGGACACTGAAGCTTTCTTT; CDR3aa: CASSVVGDTEAFF
j_gene: TRBJ2-7; abundance: -; d_gene: TRBD1; v_gene: TRBV6-5; CDR3nt: TGTGCCAGCAGGGTCTTGACAGGGGCTTTCTACGAGCAGTACTTC; CDR3aa: CASRVLTGAFYEQYF
j_gene: TRBJ1-5; abundance: -; d_gene: TRBD1; v_gene: TRBV27; CDR3nt: TGTGCCAGCAGTTCCTGGACAGGGCCAGTGAATCAGCCCCAGCATTTT; CDR3aa: CASSSWTGPVNQPQHF
j_gene: TRBJ2-1; abundance: -; d_gene: -; v_gene: TRBV15; CDR3nt: TGTGCCACCAGCAGAGAGGGGCCCGCTAGTTACAATGAGCAGTTCTTC; CDR3aa: CATSREGPASYNEQFF
j_gene: TRBJ1-4; abundance: -; d_gene: -; v_gene: TRBV5-1; CDR3nt: TGCGCCAGCAGCTACTCACAAGGGGTGAAGGAAAAACTGTTTTTT; CDR3aa: CASSYSQGVKEKLFF
j_gene: TRBJ2-7; abundance: -; d_gene: -; v_gene: TRBV5-1; CDR3nt: TGCGCCAGCAGCTTGTCCCACAGCTCCTACGAGCAGTACTTC; CDR3aa: CASSLSHSSYEQYF
j_gene: TRBJ2-3; abundance: -; d_gene: TRBD2; v_gene: TRBV7-2; CDR3nt: TGTGCCAGCAGCTCGTGGACTAGCGGGGCCACAGATACGCAGTATTTT; CDR3aa: CASSSWTSGATDTQYF